This TCR beta chain comes out of a study of CD8 T cells in Susac syndrome (dated by TCRdb to between 2018 and 2021). About the investigation overall: Repertoire sequencing was used to test whether CD8+ T cell activation and differentiation in Susac syndrome was antigen driven. Beyond this particular receptor, the publication reports: The TCR sequencing and HLA analysis was acknowledged to have included a relatively small number of individuals.

Peripheral blood CD8+ and CD4+ T cells from healthy donors, Susac syndrome patients and multiple sclerosis patients were profiled by high-throughput TCR beta sequencing. The healthy donors served as controls matched for age and sex. Bulk CD8+ and CD4+ T cells were purified by magnetic negative isolation, whereas CD8+ TEMRA cells were enriched by FACS. Blood was collected in EDTA tubes and processed within 24 hours, with PBMCs isolated through density gradient centrifugation. PBMCs intended for TCR sequencing were cryopreserved in liquid nitrogen and thawed later in a water bath at 37 degrees C. The sorted or isolated CD4+, CD8+ and CD8+ TEMRA cells reached a purity of at least 90%. RNA was extracted using the RNeasy kit, and about 0.5 to 1 ug of the RNA was reverse transcribed with random hexamers. The immunoSEQ multiplex PCR assay, which covers 54 Vbeta and 13 Jbeta segments, was used to amplify TCR beta CDR3 regions. PCR amplification bias was corrected by using a synthetic template baseline for primer optimization and computational correction. For the original study's pipeline: Only productive sequences were kept, with reads annotated to V, D and J genes according to IMGT and analyzed in immunoSEQ Analyzer. Clonality was calculated as one minus the Shannon entropy normalized by log2 of the number of productive unique sequences. For each patient and control, public and private clones were evaluated within the 100 most prevalent clones. Clones were defined as Susac-specific when absent from the healthy and MS cohorts, from about 1,100 published viral clones and from other ImmuneACCESS disease sequences. Using fastp trimming at Q25 and MiXCR clonotype assembly, TCRdb reanalyzed the public sequencing data and kept in-frame beta chains. Under each unique CDR3 protein, matching rows form one entry showing the most common genes and DNA. The V and J calls come from TCRdb's annotation, not from the publication. This sample has 150,000 or so distinct CDR3 sequences in its table, and about 90% of those were observed once. The ten most abundant clones make up around 0.075% of the sample.

About this clonotype itself: Its antigen remains unidentified. No base-level quality is on record; no much larger clone is a single base apart.

CDR1 and CDR2, looked up from the germline V gene (reference sequence), are GTSNPN and SVGIG. Trimming at the junction amounts to 3 bases on V and 2 bases on J, and the germline ends lie 11 bases apart. The CDR3 covers 15 residues, taking in both the cysteine and the phenylalanine. Only the CDR3 DNA is retained, 45 bases long and in frame from the first base. This chain is built from TRBV30 and TRBJ2-6, with an unclear D gene assignment. The sample consisted of CD4+ T cells from PBMCs. The sequence derives from a human donor in good health. Here is the DNA: TGTGCCTGGAGGCCCCCGACTGCTGGGGCCAACGTCCTGACTTTC. This gives the protein CAWRPPTAGANVLTF.